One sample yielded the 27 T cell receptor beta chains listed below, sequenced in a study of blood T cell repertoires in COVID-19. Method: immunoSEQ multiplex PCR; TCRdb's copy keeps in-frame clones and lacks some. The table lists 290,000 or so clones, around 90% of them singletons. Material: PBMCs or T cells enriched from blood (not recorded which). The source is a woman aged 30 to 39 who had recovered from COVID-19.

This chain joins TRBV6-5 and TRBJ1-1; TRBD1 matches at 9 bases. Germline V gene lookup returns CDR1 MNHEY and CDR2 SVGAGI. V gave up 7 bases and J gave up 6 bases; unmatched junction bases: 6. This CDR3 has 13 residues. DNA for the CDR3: TGTGCCAGCATCGGGACAGGGAGCTCTGAAGCTTTCTTT. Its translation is CASIGTGSSEAFF.

CDR3 DNA sequence: TGTGCCAGCAGATTGCTCTGGGAGTCGACCGGGGAGCTGTTTTTT. Translating gives CASRLLWESTGELFF. The J gene is TRBJ2-2, the V gene TRBV7-9, with D perhaps TRBD2 (5 bases). CDR1 is SEHNR and CDR2 is FQNEAQ in the germline V gene (reference sequence). This CDR3 has 15 amino acids. V lost 6 bases and J 5 bases, leaving 16 bases between the germline ends.

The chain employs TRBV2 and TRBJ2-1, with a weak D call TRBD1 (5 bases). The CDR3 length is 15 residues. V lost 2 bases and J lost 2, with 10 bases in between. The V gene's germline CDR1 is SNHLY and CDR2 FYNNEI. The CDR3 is CASSEWPGTYNEQFF. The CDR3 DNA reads TGTGCCAGCAGTGAATGGCCAGGGACCTACAATGAGCAGTTCTTC.

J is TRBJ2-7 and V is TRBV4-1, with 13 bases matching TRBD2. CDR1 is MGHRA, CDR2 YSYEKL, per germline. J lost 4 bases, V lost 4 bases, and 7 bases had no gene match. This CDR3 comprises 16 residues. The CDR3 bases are TGCGCCAGCAGCCCAGGAACTAGCGGGAGGGTGTACGAGCAGTACTTC. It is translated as CASSPGTSGRVYEQYF.

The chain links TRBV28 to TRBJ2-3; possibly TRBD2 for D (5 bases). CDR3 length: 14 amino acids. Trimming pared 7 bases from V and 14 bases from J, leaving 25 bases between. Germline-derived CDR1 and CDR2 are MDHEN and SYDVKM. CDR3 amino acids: CASTEVGIGLVGYF. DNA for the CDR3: TGTGCCAGCACCGAAGTCGGTATTGGACTTGTAGGGTATTTT.

Here the CDR3 reads CAGDQGQGGGYTF. The CDR3 DNA reads as TGTGCCGGTGACCAGGGACAGGGAGGAGGCTACACCTTC. This rearrangement joins TRBV10-3 to TRBJ1-2; 9 bases match TRBD1. The CDR3 is 13 residues long. The germline CDR1 and CDR2 sequences are ENHRY and SYGVKD. V was clipped by 11 bases and J by 8 bases; unmatched bases: 12.

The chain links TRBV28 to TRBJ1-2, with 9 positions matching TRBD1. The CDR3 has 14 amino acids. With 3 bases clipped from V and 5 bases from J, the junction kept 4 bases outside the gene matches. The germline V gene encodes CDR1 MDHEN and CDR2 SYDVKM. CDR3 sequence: CASSFPQGAYGYTF. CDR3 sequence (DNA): TGTGCCAGCAGTTTTCCACAGGGGGCTTATGGCTACACCTTC.

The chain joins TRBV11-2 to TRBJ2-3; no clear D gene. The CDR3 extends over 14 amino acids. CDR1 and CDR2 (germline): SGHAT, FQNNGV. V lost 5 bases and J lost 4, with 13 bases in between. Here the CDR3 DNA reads TGTGCCAGCAGCGAACGTTCAGAGGCAGATACGCAGTATTTT. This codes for CASSERSEADTQYF.

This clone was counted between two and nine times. The CDR3 DNA sequence: TGTGCCAGCAGTGCCCCTAAGGGGGCGGGTAATTCACCCCTCCACTTT. Translating gives CASSAPKGAGNSPLHF. The rearrangement links TRBV25-1 to TRBJ1-6; 7 nucleotides line up with TRBD1. This CDR3 spans 16 amino acids. J gave up 6 bases and V 4 bases, and 9 bases lay outside the gene matches. CDR1 is MGHDK, CDR2 SYGVNS, per germline.

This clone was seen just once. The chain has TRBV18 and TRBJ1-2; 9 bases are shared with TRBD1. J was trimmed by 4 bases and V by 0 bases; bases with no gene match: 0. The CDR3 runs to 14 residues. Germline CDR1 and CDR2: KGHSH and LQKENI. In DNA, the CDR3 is TGTGCCAGCTCACCACCGGGACAGGGCTATGGCTACACCTTC. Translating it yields CASSPPGQGYGYTF.

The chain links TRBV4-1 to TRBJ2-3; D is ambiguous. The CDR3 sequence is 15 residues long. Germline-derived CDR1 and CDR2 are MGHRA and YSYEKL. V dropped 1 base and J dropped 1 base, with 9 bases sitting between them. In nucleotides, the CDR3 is TGCGCCAGCAGCCAAGGTACTACACGCACAGATACGCAGTATTTT. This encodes CASSQGTTRTDTQYF.

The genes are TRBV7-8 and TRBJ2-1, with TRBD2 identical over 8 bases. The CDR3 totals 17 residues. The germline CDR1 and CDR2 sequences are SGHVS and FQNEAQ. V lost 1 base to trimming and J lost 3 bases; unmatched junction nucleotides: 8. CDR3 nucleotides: TGTGCCAGCAGCTTAGGTTCAAGCGGGAGACGCTACAATGAGCAGTTCTTC. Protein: CASSLGSSGRRYNEQFF.

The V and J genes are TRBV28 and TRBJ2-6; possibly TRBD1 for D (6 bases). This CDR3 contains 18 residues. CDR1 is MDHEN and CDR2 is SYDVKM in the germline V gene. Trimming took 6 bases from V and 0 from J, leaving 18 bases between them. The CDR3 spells CASSWGQGLSSGANVLTF. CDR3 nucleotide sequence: TGTGCCAGCAGCTGGGGGCAGGGCCTATCCTCTGGGGCCAACGTCCTGACTTTC.

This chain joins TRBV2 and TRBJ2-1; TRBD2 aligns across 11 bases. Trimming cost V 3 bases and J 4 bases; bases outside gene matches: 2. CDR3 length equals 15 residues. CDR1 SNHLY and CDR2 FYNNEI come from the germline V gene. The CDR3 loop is CASSETSGTYNEQFF. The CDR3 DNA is TGTGCCAGCAGTGAGACTAGCGGGACATACAATGAGCAGTTCTTC.

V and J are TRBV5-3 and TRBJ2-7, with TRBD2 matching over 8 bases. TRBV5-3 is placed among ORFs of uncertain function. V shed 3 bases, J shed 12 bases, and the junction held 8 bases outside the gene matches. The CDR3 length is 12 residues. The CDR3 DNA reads TGTGCCAGAAGCTCGGTGGGGACTAGTCTGTACTTC. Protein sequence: CARSSVGTSLYF.

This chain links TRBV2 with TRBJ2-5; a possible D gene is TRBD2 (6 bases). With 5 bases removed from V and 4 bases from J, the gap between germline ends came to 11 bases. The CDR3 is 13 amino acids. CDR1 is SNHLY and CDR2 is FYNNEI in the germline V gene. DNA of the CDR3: TGTGCCAGCAGTCTGATGGGGGGAGAGACCCAGTACTTC. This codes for CASSLMGGETQYF. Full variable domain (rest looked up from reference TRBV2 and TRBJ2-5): EPEVTQTPSHQVTQMGQEVILRCVPISNHLYFYWYRQILGQKVEFLVSFYNNEISEKSEIFDDQFSVERPDGSNFTLKIRSTKLEDSAMYFCASSLMGGETQYFGPGTRLLVL.

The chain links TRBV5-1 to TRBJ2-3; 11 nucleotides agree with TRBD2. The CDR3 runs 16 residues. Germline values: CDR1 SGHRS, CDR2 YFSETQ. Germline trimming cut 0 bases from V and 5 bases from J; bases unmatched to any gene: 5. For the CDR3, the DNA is TGCGCCAGCAGCTTGGTGATAGCGGGAGGGGAAGATACGCAGTATTTT. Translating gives CASSLVIAGGEDTQYF.

CDR3 coding DNA: TGTGCCAGCAGTTCCTGGGGGCGGGATGAAAAACTGTTTTTT. Protein: CASSSWGRDEKLFF. The chain is built from TRBV6-5 and TRBJ1-4, with D possibly matching TRBD1 (6 bases). CDR1 and CDR2 (germline): MNHEY, SVGAGI. The CDR3 contains 14 residues. Deletions cut 4 bases from V and 6 bases from J, with 12 bases between.

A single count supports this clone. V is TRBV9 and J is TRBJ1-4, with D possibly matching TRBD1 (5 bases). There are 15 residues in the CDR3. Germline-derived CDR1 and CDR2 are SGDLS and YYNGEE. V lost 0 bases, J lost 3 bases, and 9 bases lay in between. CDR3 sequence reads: CASSVGGTPNEKLFF. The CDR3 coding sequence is TGTGCCAGCAGCGTAGGCGGGACCCCTAATGAAAAACTGTTTTTT.

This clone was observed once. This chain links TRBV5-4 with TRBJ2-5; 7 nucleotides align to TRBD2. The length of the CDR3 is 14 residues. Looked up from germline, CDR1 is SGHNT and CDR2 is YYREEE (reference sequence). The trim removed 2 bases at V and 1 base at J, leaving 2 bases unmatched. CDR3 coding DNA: TGTGCCAGCAGCTTCGGGGGGACCCAAGAGACCCAGTACTTC. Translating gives CASSFGGTQETQYF.

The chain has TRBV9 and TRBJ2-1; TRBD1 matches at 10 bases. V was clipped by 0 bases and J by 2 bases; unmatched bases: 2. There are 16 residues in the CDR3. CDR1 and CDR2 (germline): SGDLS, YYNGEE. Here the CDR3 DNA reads TGTGCCAGCAGCGTAGGGGGACAGGGGACCTACAATGAGCAGTTCTTC. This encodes CASSVGGQGTYNEQFF.

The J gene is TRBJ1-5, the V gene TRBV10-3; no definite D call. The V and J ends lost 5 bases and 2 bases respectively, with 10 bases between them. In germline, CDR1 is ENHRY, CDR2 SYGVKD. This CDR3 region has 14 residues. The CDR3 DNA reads TGTGCCATCAGTCCAGGTACGGGCAATCAGCCCCAGCATTTT. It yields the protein CAISPGTGNQPQHF.

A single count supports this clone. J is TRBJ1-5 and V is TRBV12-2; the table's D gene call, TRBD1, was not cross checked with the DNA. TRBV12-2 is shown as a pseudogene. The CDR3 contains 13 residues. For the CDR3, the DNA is TGTGCAAAACAACAGGGAGGCAATCAGCCCCAGCATTTT. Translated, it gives CAKQQGGNQPQHF.

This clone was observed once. Here the CDR3 DNA reads TGTGCCAGCAGTTCGCCGGGACAAGGTGATGAAAAACTGTTTTTT. Its translation is CASSSPGQGDEKLFF. The chain recombines TRBV6-5 with TRBJ1-4; perhaps TRBD1 as D (6 bases). Germline CDR1 and CDR2: MNHEY and SVGAGI. CDR3 length equals 15 residues. Trimming took off 4 bases at V and 6 bases at J, with 15 bases between the two ends.

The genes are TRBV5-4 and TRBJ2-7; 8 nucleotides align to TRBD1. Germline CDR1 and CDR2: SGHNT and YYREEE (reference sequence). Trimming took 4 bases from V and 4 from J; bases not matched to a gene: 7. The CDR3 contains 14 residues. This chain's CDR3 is CASSPQGAQYEQYF. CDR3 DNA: TGTGCCAGCAGCCCTCAGGGGGCGCAGTACGAGCAGTACTTC.

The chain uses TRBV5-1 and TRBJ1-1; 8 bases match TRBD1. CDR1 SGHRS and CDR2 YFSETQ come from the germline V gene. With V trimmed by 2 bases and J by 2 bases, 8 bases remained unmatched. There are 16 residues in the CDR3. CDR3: CASSLPYRGSNTEAFF. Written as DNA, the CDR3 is TGCGCCAGCAGCTTACCCTACAGGGGGAGTAACACTGAAGCTTTCTTT.

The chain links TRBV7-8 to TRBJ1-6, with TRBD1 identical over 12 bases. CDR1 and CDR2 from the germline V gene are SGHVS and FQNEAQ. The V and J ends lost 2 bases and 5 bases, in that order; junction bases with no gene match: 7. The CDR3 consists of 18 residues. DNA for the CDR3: TGTGCCAGCAGCTTAAGGGGACAGGGGGCGAGGAATAATTCACCCCTCCACTTT. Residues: CASSLRGQGARNNSPLHF. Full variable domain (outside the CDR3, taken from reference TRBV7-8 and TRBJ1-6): GAGVSQSPRYKVAKRGQDVALRCDPISGHVSLFWYQQALGQGPEFLTYFQNEAQLDKSGLPSDRFFAERPEGSVSTLKIQRTQQEDSAVYLCASSLRGQGARNNSPLHFGNGTRLTVT.